This T cell receptor beta chain was observed in a study of T-cell memory formation after mild COVID-19. Whole-study results and caveats: Day 15 to 85 contractors were CD4/CD8 balanced; later expanders leaned CD4+. Some clones that responded were present in memory (sampled pre-infection), which suggests cross-reactive memory joined.

As to this clonotype: The antigen remains undetermined.

TCRdb processed the 5' RACE reads anew with MiXCR; each CDR3 protein has one entry. The table records some 210,000 distinct CDR3 sequences, around 30% of them present only once. Material: PBMCs or a T cell subset sorted from them (not recorded which). The sequence was obtained from an adult woman who had mild COVID-19 (a few samples of this study predate the infection). Cell type and time point are not known.

CDR3 sequence (DNA): TGCAGCGTTGAAGATCTTGCTAGCGGAGAGTACACAGATACGCAGTATTTT. It is translated as CSVEDLASGEYTDTQYF. J is TRBJ2-3 and V is TRBV29-1, with 7 nucleotides matching TRBD2. Germline V gives CDR1 SQVTM, CDR2 ANQGSEA. The CDR3 covers 17 residues. Trimming took 0 bases from V and 2 from J; bases not matched to a gene: 11.